This passage covers 19 T cell receptor beta chains from one sample sequenced in a study of Ad26.COV2.S vaccination and SARS-CoV-2 variants. Specified treatment: roughly 18 received Ad26.COV2.S at low or high dose, single or two shots; five or six received placebo; per-sample allocation not given. Sample collection was performed on day 63 after the first vaccine or placebo injection. Clones were read by immunoSEQ multiplex PCR, and TCRdb kept only the in-frame ones, dropping some. This table holds about 440,000 clones, 87% found once. Sequencing was performed on peripheral blood, taken in a trial of Ad26.COV2.S vaccine versus placebo. The receptors shown here come from a person between 18 and 65 years old who received the Ad26.COV2.S COVID-19 vaccine or a placebo.

This chain links TRBV28 with TRBJ2-3; possibly TRBD1 or TRBD2 for D (5 bases each). Germline values: CDR1 MDHEN, CDR2 SYDVKM. The length of the CDR3 is 14 residues. Trimming took off 7 bases at V and 2 bases at J, with 13 bases between the two ends. CDR3 DNA sequence: TGTGCCAGCAATCCCACAGGACTCACAGATACGCAGTATTTT. This codes for CASNPTGLTDTQYF.

V and J are TRBV4-3 and TRBJ2-3; possible D gene TRBD2, 5 bases. The V gene's germline CDR1 is LGHNA and CDR2 YSLEER. The length of the CDR3 is 15 residues. Deletions cut 0 bases from V and 0 bases from J, with 7 bases between. The CDR3 bases are TGCGCCAGCAGCCAAGACCTAGCTAGCACAGATACGCAGTATTTT. It specifies CASSQDLASTDTQYF.

CDR3 sequence (DNA): TGTGCCAGCAGTAGCCCCCAGGGGGCTACCTACACCGGGGAGCTGTTTTTT. Encoded protein: CASSSPQGATYTGELFF. The chain recombines TRBV28 with TRBJ2-2, with 8 bases lining up with TRBD1. Germline CDR1 MDHEN, CDR2 SYDVKM. The CDR3 totals 17 residues. V was pared by 5 bases and J by 3 bases, with 11 bases of the junction left unmatched.

The chain employs TRBV7-2 and TRBJ1-6, with D unresolved. Germline CDR1 is SGHTA and CDR2 is FQGNSA. The CDR3 covers 14 residues. Trimming removed 7 bases from V and 7 bases from J, with 14 bases in between. The CDR3 DNA follows: TGTGCCAGCACCGAGACACCGATGAATTCACCCCTCCACTTT. Protein: CASTETPMNSPLHF.

The V call is TRBV9, the J call TRBJ2-3; TRBD2 aligns across 8 bases. The CDR3 covers 15 residues. Germline CDR1 reads SGDLS; CDR2 reads YYNGEE. V lost 2 bases, J lost 0 bases, and 2 bases stayed unmatched. CDR3: CASSVSGASTDTQYF. The CDR3 region has the DNA TGTGCCAGCAGCGTTAGCGGGGCTAGCACAGATACGCAGTATTTT.

V usage is TRBV2 and J usage is TRBJ1-5; D possibly corresponds to TRBD1 (6 bases). This CDR3 has 13 residues. V lost 6 bases and J 4 bases, leaving 10 bases between the germline ends. Germline V gene lookup returns CDR1 SNHLY and CDR2 FYNNEI. The CDR3 DNA reads TGTGCCAGCAGGCGAGGGGGTAATCAGCCCCAGCATTTT. Protein: CASRRGGNQPQHF.

The chain joins TRBV2 to TRBJ1-6, with D unclear. This CDR3 contains 14 residues. From germline, CDR1 is SNHLY and CDR2 FYNNEI. Trimming stripped 1 base from V and 7 bases from J, with 8 bases between. Here the CDR3 DNA reads TGTGCCAGCAGTGAAGAGGTCAGAAATTCACCCCTCCACTTT. The encoded protein is CASSEEVRNSPLHF.

The chain employs TRBV15 and TRBJ2-7, with D perhaps being TRBD1 or TRBD2 (5 bases each). V lost 4 bases and J lost 0, with 10 bases in between. Germline V gives CDR1 LNHNV, CDR2 YYDKDF (reference sequence). The CDR3 sequence is 14 residues long. In nucleotides, the CDR3 is TGTGCCACCAGCAAGGGGAGAAGCTCCTACGAGCAGTACTTC. Translation: CATSKGRSSYEQYF.

This clone was recorded once. The chain is built from TRBV18 and TRBJ2-2; 7 bases match TRBD1. The CDR3 spans 16 residues. Trimming took 4 bases from V and 0 from J; bases not matched to a gene: 5. Germline CDR1 and CDR2: KGHSH and LQKENI. The CDR3 reads CASSHPDRANTGELFF. DNA for the CDR3: TGTGCCAGCTCACATCCCGACAGGGCGAACACCGGGGAGCTGTTTTTT.

Here the CDR3 DNA reads TGTGCCAGCAGTCCTTCTCGTGACCCAAGCTCCTACAATGAGCAGTTCTTC. Translated: CASSPSRDPSSYNEQFF. The V call is TRBV28, the J call TRBJ2-1, with D hard to call. CDR3 length: 17 amino acids. Germline assignment: CDR1 MDHEN and CDR2 SYDVKM. The V and J ends lost 5 bases and 0 bases respectively, with 17 bases between them. The full variable domain, in which reference TRBV28 and TRBJ2-1 provide the parts outside the CDR3, is DVKVTQSSRYLVKRTGEKVFLECVQDMDHENMFWYRQDPGLGLRLIYFSYDVKMKEKGDIPEGYSVSREKKERFSLILESASTNQTSMYLCASSPSRDPSSYNEQFFGPGTRLTVL.

CDR3 protein: CASSLNTGAGNTIYF. For the CDR3, the DNA is TGTGCCAGCAGTTTAAATACAGGGGCGGGAAACACCATATATTTT. The gene calls are TRBV27 and TRBJ1-3; 7 bases map to TRBD1. The germline CDR1 and CDR2 sequences are MNHEY and SMNVEV (reference sequence). The CDR3 is 15 residues long. J gave up 4 bases and V 2 bases, and 5 bases lay outside the gene matches.

The chain joins TRBV21-1 to TRBJ2-6; the listed D gene, TRBD2, was not tested against the DNA. TRBV21-1 is an annotated pseudogene. This CDR3 is 16 amino acids long. In DNA form, the CDR3 reads TGTGCCAGCAGCAAAGGAGGCAAATCTGGGGCCAACGTCCTGACTTTC. Its protein product is CASSKGGKSGANVLTF.

CDR3 sequence: CASSQSGTTYEQYF. The CDR3 nucleotides read TGTGCCAGCAGTCAATCCGGGACAACCTACGAGCAGTACTTC. The J gene is TRBJ2-7, the V gene TRBV6-5, with D tentatively TRBD1 (6 bases). The germline V gene has CDR1 MNHEY and CDR2 SVGAGI. The CDR3 extends over 14 amino acids. V gave up 5 bases and J gave up 2 bases, with 13 bases separating them.

This clone was counted between two and nine times. This chain links TRBV24-1 with TRBJ2-5; D gene uncertain. This CDR3 spans 17 amino acids. The ends were cut back, 2 bases at V and 1 base at J, with 16 bases in the middle. Germline V gene lookup returns CDR1 KGHDR and CDR2 SFDVKD. The CDR3 sequence: CATSDSVIGVSQETQYF. The DNA of the CDR3 is TGTGCCACCAGTGATTCTGTAATTGGTGTCTCCCAAGAGACCCAGTACTTC.

This rearrangement joins TRBV3-1 (or the pseudogene TRBV3-2) to TRBJ1-2; D gene uncertain. The germline V and J ends were trimmed by 0 bases and 3 bases, with 8 bases remaining between them. Germline-derived CDR1 and CDR2 are LGHDT and YNNKEL (reference sequence). The CDR3 length is 14 residues. In DNA, the CDR3 is TGTGCCAGCAGCCAAGATGAAGCTTACTATGGCTACACCTTC. Translating it yields CASSQDEAYYGYTF.

The V gene is TRBV28, the J gene TRBJ2-3, with a tentative D call TRBD1 (6 bases). V was clipped by 0 bases and J by 5 bases, with 12 bases between them. CDR3 length: 15 amino acids. Germline V gene data show CDR1 as MDHEN and CDR2 as SYDVKM. DNA for the CDR3: TGTGCCAGCAGTTTATGGGGGGCCAGGGGAGATACGCAGTATTTT. Residues: CASSLWGARGDTQYF. The complete variable domain, with remaining parts taken from reference TRBV28 and TRBJ2-3, reads DVKVTQSSRYLVKRTGEKVFLECVQDMDHENMFWYRQDPGLGLRLIYFSYDVKMKEKGDIPEGYSVSREKKERFSLILESASTNQTSMYLCASSLWGARGDTQYFGPGTRLTVL.

This clone was picked up a small number of times. This rearrangement joins TRBV15 to TRBJ2-3; D not certain. The V gene's germline CDR1 is LNHNV and CDR2 YYDKDF (reference sequence). This CDR3 spans 14 amino acids. The V and J ends lost 5 bases and 0 bases respectively, with 9 bases between them. For the CDR3, the DNA is TGTGCCACCAGCGGGGTTCTCAGCACAGATACGCAGTATTTT. This encodes CATSGVLSTDTQYF.

V usage is TRBV12-3 or TRBV12-4 and J usage is TRBJ2-1; D is possibly TRBD2 (6 bases). The V and J ends lost 9 bases and 6 bases respectively, with 12 bases between them. The CDR3 is made up of 12 amino acids. In nucleotides, the CDR3 is TGTGCCAGTGGGGGAGGTGGCAATGAGCAGTTCTTC. This encodes CASGGGGNEQFF.

A single count supports this clone. This chain connects TRBV28 to TRBJ1-2; TRBD1 is a possible D gene (5 bases). CDR1 is MDHEN and CDR2 is SYDVKM in the germline V gene. The V and J ends lost 11 bases and 8 bases respectively, with 21 bases between them. This CDR3 region has 13 residues. The DNA of the CDR3 is TGTGCCGCTCGGCGGGGGGAAAGAGGCGGCTACACCTTC. Amino acids: CAARRGERGGYTF.